Only a few counts were recorded for the clone carrying this TCR beta chain. Its antigen remains unknown. Every donor was a healthy person donating bone marrow. These data come from a study of cytomegalovirus exposure and HLA in healthy donors. Study results and limitations: Donors belonging to an Asian-associated ancestry cluster reportedly showed fewer N-insertions in productive TCRs than the roughly 670-donor mean, according to what a later analysis found.

The CDR3 loop spans 15 amino acids. Germline CDR1 is SGHVS and CDR2 is FNYEAQ. The ends were cut back, 1 base at V and 2 bases at J, with 9 bases in the middle. The PCR had 60 Vbeta and 13 Jbeta primers. This table comes from immunoSEQ multiplex PCR, and its TCRdb copy is limited to in-frame clones, with some not included. Of 85,000 to 100,000 clones detected, about 75% appear once; the ten largest clones hold roughly 7.1%. This clonotype was obtained from a middle-aged man in good health and CMV-seropositive. This chain joins TRBV7-6 and TRBJ1-3, with D perhaps matching TRBD1 (6 bases). Sequencing was done on a sample of PBMCs. The CDR3 spells CASSLGPGAGNTIYF. In nucleotides, the CDR3 is TGTGCCAGCAGCTTAGGACCAGGGGCTGGAAACACCATATATTTT.